This section outlines one T cell receptor (beta chain) sequence together with its context. This clonotype was seen a few times. The antigen it recognizes is unknown. This clone may be a read error of a much larger clone one base away. Graves' hyperthyroidism was defined as stable when no progression to ophthalmopathy occurred over 18 months of follow-up. Hyperthyroidism patients were newly diagnosed, with disease duration under 2 months, and aged 18 to 65 years. Patients with uncontrolled infections, other autoimmune diseases, pregnancy or lactation were excluded. Diagnoses were based on clinical symptoms, serum thyroxine and TRAb, thyroid ultrasound and orbital computed tomography. Trizol reagent was used to extract total RNA, and RNA quality was then checked on an Agilent 2100 Bioanalyzer. This specimen belongs to a study of T cells in Graves' hyperthyroidism and ophthalmopathy (dated by TCRdb to the late 2010s). At the level of the whole study: TCR V-J signatures able to tell the groups apart were searched for in a discovery cohort of around 95 patients, of whom approximately 40 had Graves' ophthalmopathy and about 55 had stable Graves' hyperthyroidism. Prospective prediction of ophthalmopathy was tested in an independent validation cohort consisting of 18 to 20 hyperthyroidism patients and some 15 patients who later progressed to ophthalmopathy. The 75 to 100 discovery patients were divided at random into training and test sets in a 7:3 ratio. In addition, the study compared T-cell repertoires in thyroid tissue and in blood from 6 or 7 Graves' hyperthyroidism patients. After sampling, hyperthyroidism patients received methimazole starting at 30 mg daily, and ophthalmopathy patients received high-dose intravenous methylprednisolone. The paper reports TCR Vbeta CDR3 sequencing of 130 to 150 peripheral blood samples: approximately 41 ophthalmopathy, fewer than 80 hyperthyroidism and 17 progressor patients.

The cysteine opens and the phenylalanine closes a CDR3 of 15 amino acids. Solely the CDR3 DNA is kept, with 45 bases framed from the first base. Trimming costs V 1 base and J 3 bases, and their ends lie 13 bases apart. Overall study outcomes, separate from this receptor: Most expanded thyroid clonotypes (frequency above 0.001) were also detected in blood, suggesting blood repertoires may reflect thyroid immune responses. No statistical method was used to fix the sample size in advance, and group allocation was not hidden from the investigators. In cross-validation, a model built on a 13 V-J signature told ophthalmopathy apart from stable hyperthyroidism with under 90% sensitivity and approximately 81% specificity, and in testing the same model reached 80%/75%. During validation, the model predicted progression to ophthalmopathy a median of approximately 6 months ahead of onset, with just under 71% sensitivity and around 73% specificity.

Amplification of TCR beta CDR3 regions was carried out from RNA transcripts. For the first round of RT-PCR on the TCR CDR3, the HTBI primer set was used together with the Qiagen OneStep RT-PCR kit. Libraries were constructed in a second round of multiplex PCR, after which size selection and purification were performed. Libraries were sequenced paired-end with 100 bp reads on an Illumina HiSeq2000. As for how the authors treated the data: Raw data were processed with SOAPnuke, discarding reads with adapters, uncalled bases, mean Phred below 15, or no exact constant-primer or identifier match. High-quality paired reads were merged using COPE v1.2.5, and each unique nucleotide sequence was defined as a clonotype. MiTCR v1.1 was used to align clonotypes to the IMGT TRBV, TRBD and TRBJ reference segments. The analysis included only V-J combinations with a frequency above 0.0001, which together covered 99.2% of the repertoires. A TCS score was defined as the ratio of F50 (clonal expansion) to E x V (chaos), with BLOSUM62-based TCRdist applied between CDR3 peptides within each V-J. Welch's t-statistics and random forest reduced around 550 V-J features to roughly 13, which were used in a naive Bayes classifier (R e1071). The similarity between thyroid and blood repertoires was quantified using the Morisita-Horn index. TCRdb handled the public reads itself, with Q25 trimming in fastp and clone calling in MiXCR, and kept productive beta chains. Rows are unified per CDR3 protein, each entry keeping the most common DNA and genes. TCRdb, not the original authors, processed these V and J calls. The sample records 610,000 or so distinct CDR3 sequences, 40% to 55% of which are singletons. Clones ranked in the top ten supply roughly 8.2% of the sample.

The sequence joins TRBV12-3 or TRBV12-4 to TRBJ2-7; the D gene is possibly TRBD1, with 5 bases matching. Input material: peripheral blood or thyroid tissue (not recorded which). The TCR comes from a woman aged 18-29 years with Graves' hyperthyroidism. In nucleotides, the sequence is TGTGCCAGCAGTTTAGGGGGCAGGGAATACTACGAGCAGTACTTC. Its translation reads: CASSLGGREYYEQYF.